This T cell receptor beta chain appears in the sequencing data of a study of cytomegalovirus exposure and HLA in healthy donors. Overall study results and limits: In a later analysis, at a false discovery rate of 0.05, 15,000 to 20,000 TCR beta sequences were associated with HLA alleles. HLA restriction was apparent for most CMV-associated TCR beta chains in a later analysis. Among immune exposure information, only CMV serostatus was available. Earlier findings revealed that most TCR beta V segments proved productive either about 87% or about 30% of the time.

V was clipped by 2 bases and J by 4 bases; unmatched bases: 10. The CDR3 spans 16 residues. Per germline, CDR1 MGHRA and CDR2 YSYEKL. This PCR relied on a set of 60 Vbeta primers and 13 Jbeta primers. Clones were sequenced by immunoSEQ multiplex PCR, and TCRdb holds only the in-frame ones, with some missing. This sample's table reports 150,000 to 200,000 clones. A note on this clone: As yet, its antigen is unknown.

The chain links TRBV4-1 to TRBJ1-1; 7 bases are a match to TRBD1. The source is a young man in good health and CMV-seronegative. The sample consisted of PBMCs. CDR3 in amino acids: CASSQTGVVGVTEAFF. CDR3 DNA sequence: TGCGCCAGCAGCCAAACAGGGGTCGTGGGAGTCACTGAAGCTTTCTTT.